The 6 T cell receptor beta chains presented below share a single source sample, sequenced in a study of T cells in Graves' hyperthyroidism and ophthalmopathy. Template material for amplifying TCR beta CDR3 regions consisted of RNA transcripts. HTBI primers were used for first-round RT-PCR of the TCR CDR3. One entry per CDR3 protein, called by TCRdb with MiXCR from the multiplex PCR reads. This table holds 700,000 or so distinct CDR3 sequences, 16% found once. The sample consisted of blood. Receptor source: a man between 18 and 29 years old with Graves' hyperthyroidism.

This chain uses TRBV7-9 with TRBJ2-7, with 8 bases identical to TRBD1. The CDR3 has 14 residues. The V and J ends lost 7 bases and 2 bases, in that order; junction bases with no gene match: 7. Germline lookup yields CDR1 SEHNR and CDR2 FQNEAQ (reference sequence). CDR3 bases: TGTGCCAGCATCAGTACAGGGGGTCCCTACGAGCAGTACTTC. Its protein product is CASISTGGPYEQYF.

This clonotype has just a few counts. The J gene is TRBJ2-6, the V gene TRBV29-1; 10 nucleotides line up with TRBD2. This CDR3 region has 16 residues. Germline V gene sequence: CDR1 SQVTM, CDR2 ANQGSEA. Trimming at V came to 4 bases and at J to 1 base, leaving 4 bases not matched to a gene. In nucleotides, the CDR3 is TGCAGCGTTGCGGCTAGCGGGAGTTCTGGGGCCAACGTCCTGACTTTC. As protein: CSVAASGSSGANVLTF.

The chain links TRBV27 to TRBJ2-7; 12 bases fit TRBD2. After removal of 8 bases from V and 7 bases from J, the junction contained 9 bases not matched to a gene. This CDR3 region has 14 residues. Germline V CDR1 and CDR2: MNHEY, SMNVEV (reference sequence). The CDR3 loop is CASVRLAGEGEQYF. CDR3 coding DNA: TGTGCCAGCGTAAGACTAGCGGGAGAAGGAGAGCAGTACTTC.

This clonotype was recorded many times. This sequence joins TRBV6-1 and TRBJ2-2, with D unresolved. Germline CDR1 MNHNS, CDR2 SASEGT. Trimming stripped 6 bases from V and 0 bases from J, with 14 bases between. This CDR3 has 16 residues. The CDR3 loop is CASSRPFRANTGELFF. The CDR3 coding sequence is TGTGCCAGCAGCAGACCGTTCCGCGCGAACACCGGGGAGCTGTTTTTT.

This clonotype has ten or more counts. The CDR3 coding sequence is TGTGCCAGCAGTGACGACCATCAGCCCCAGCATTTT. It translates to CASSDDHQPQHF. The genes are TRBV2 and TRBJ1-5; unclear D gene. The germline gives CDR1 SNHLY, CDR2 FYNNEI. V dropped 3 bases and J dropped 5 bases, with 5 bases sitting between them. The CDR3 covers 12 residues.

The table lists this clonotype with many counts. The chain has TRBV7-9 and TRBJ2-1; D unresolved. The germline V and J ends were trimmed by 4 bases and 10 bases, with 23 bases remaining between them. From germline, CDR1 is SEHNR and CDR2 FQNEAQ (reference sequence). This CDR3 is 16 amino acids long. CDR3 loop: CASSSPPLVSRAEQFF. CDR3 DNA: TGTGCCAGCAGCTCCCCTCCGCTTGTGTCGAGAGCGGAGCAGTTCTTC.